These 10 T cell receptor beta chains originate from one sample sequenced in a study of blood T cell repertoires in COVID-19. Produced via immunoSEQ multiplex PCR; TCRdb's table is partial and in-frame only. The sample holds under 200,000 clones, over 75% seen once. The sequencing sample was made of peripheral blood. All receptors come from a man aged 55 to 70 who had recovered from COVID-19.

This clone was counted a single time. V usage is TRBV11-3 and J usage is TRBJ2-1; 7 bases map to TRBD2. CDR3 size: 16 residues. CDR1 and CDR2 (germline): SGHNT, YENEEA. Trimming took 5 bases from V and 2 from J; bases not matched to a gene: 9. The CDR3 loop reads CASSPRGGLAYNEQFF. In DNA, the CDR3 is TGTGCCAGCAGCCCCCGCGGGGGACTCGCCTACAATGAGCAGTTCTTC.

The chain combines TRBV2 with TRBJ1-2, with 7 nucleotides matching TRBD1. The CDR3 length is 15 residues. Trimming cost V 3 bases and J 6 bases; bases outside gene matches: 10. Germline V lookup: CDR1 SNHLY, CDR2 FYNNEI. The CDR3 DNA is TGTGCCAGCAGTGAGTCGGACGGGACAGTTGATGGCTACACCTTC. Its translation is CASSESDGTVDGYTF.

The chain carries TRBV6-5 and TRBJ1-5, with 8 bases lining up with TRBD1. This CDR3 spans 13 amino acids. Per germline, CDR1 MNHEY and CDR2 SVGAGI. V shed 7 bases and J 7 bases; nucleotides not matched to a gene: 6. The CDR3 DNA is TGTGCCAGCACCTGGACAGGGCCCCAGCCCCAGCATTTT. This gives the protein CASTWTGPQPQHF.

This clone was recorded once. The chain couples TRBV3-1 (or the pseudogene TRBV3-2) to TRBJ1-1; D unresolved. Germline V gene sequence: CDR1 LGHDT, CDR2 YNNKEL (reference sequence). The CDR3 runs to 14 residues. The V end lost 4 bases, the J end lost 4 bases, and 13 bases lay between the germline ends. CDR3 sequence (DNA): TGTGCCAGCAGCCTAAAGAGACAAGCCACTGAAGCTTTCTTT. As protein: CASSLKRQATEAFF.

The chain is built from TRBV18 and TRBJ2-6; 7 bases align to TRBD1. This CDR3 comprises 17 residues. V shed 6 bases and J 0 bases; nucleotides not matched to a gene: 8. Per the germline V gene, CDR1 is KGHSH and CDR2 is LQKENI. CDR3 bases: TGTGCCAGCTCCAGATCGGGACAGAACTCTGGGGCCAACGTCCTGACTTTC. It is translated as CASSRSGQNSGANVLTF. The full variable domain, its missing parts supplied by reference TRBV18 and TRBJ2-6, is NAGVMQNPRHLVRRRGQEARLRCSPMKGHSHVYWYRQLPEEGLKFMVYLQKENIIDESGMPKERFSAEFPKEGPSILRIQQVVRGDSAAYFCASSRSGQNSGANVLTFGAGSRLTVL.

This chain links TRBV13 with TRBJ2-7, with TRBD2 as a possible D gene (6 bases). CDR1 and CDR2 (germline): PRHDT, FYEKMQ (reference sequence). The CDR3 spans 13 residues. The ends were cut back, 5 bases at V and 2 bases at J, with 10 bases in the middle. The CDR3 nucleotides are TGTGCCAGCAGCCGTAGCGGCCCCTACGAGCAGTACTTC. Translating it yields CASSRSGPYEQYF.

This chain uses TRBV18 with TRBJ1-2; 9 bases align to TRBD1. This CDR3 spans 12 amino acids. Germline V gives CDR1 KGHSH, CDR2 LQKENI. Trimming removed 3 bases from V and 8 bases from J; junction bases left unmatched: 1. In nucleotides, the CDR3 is TGTGCCAGCTCACCGACAGGGGGAGGCTACACCTTC. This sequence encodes CASSPTGGGYTF. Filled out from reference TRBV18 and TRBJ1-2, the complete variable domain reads NAGVMQNPRHLVRRRGQEARLRCSPMKGHSHVYWYRQLPEEGLKFMVYLQKENIIDESGMPKERFSAEFPKEGPSILRIQQVVRGDSAAYFCASSPTGGGYTFGSGTRLTVV.

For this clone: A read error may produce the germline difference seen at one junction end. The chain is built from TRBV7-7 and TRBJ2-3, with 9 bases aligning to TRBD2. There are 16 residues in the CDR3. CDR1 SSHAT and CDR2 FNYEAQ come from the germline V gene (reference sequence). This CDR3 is CASSALAGGYPDTQYF. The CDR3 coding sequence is TGTGCTAGCAGCGCTCTGGCGGGGGGGTACCCAGATACGCAGTATTTT.

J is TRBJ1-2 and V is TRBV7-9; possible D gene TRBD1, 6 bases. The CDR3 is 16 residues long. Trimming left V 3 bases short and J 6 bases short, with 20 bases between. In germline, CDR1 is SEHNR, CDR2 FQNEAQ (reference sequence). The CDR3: CASSFTPGVASHGYTF. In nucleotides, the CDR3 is TGTGCCAGCAGCTTCACCCCAGGGGTCGCCTCACATGGCTACACCTTC.

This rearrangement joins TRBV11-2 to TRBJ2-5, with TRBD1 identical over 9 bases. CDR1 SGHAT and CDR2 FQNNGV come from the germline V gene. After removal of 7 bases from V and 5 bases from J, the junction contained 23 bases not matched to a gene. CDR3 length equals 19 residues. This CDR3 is CASTQMGDGTGPRGETQYF. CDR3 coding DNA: TGTGCCAGCACCCAAATGGGAGACGGGACAGGGCCGCGAGGGGAGACCCAGTACTTC.